The present T cell receptor (beta chain) was sequenced within a study of technical replicates of blood from a few donors. The table came from immunoSEQ multiplex PCR; TCRdb's copy has only in-frame clones and leaves some out. The top ten hold around 3.6% of the sample, which has 50,000 to 70,000 clones, 90% to 95% seen once. Germline V lookup: CDR1 SGHTA, CDR2 FQGNSA. J was trimmed by 2 bases and V by 5 bases; bases with no gene match: 8. This CDR3 has 15 residues. Sequencing input: PBMCs. This TCR derives from a human donor in good health. Some clones in this sample may be carry-over from other donors' samples. The rearrangement links TRBV7-2 to TRBJ2-7; 8 nucleotides line up with TRBD1. CDR3 bases: TGTGCCAGCAGCCCCGACAGGGGTAGGGCCTACGAGCAGTACTTC. Its translation is CASSPDRGRAYEQYF.